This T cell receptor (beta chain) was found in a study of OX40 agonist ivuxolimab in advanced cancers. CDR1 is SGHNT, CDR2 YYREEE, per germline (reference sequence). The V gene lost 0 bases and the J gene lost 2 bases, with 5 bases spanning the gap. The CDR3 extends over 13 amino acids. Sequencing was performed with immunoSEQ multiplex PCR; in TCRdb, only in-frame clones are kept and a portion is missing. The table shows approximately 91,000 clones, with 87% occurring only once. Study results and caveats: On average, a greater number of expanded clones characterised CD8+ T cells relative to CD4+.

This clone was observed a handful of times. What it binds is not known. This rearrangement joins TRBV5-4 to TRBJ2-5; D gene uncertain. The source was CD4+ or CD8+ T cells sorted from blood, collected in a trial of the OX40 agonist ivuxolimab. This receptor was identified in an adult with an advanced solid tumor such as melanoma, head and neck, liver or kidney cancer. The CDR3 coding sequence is TGTGCCAGCAGCTTGGGGCAGCAAGAGACCCAGTACTTC. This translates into CASSLGQQETQYF.